One sample yielded the 24 T cell receptor beta chains listed below, sequenced in a study of cytomegalovirus exposure and HLA in healthy donors. This PCR relied on a set of 60 Vbeta primers and 13 Jbeta primers. TCRdb keeps only in-frame clones here, not all; method: immunoSEQ multiplex PCR. The sample holds roughly 150,000 clones, over 80% seen once. The sequencing sample was made of PBMCs. The receptors come from a male donor in good health and CMV-seronegative.

This CDR3 reads CASSYSARNTEAFF. CDR3 sequence (DNA): TGTGCCAGCAGTTACTCGGCCAGGAACACTGAAGCTTTCTTT. This chain connects TRBV6-5 to TRBJ1-1; D unclear. V lost 0 bases, J lost 1 base, and 6 bases lay in between. The germline gives CDR1 MNHEY, CDR2 SVGAGI. The CDR3 has 14 residues.

This chain links TRBV13 with TRBJ2-1, with TRBD2 matching over 9 bases. The germline V gene has CDR1 PRHDT and CDR2 FYEKMQ (reference sequence). The V gene end was trimmed by 3 bases and the J gene end by 7 bases; junction bases not matched to a gene: 7. The CDR3 extends over 15 amino acids. The CDR3 reads CASSFGGGASNEQFF. The DNA for the CDR3 is TGTGCCAGCAGCTTTGGCGGGGGGGCATCAAATGAGCAGTTCTTC.

J is TRBJ2-6 and V is TRBV27; 10 nucleotides match TRBD1. The CDR3 spans 19 residues. From germline, CDR1 is MNHEY and CDR2 SMNVEV (reference sequence). After removal of 3 bases from V and 4 bases from J, the junction contained 12 bases not matched to a gene. The DNA for the CDR3 is TGTGCCAGCAGTTTGTTCTGGGACAGGGGTTTTTCCGGGGCCAACGTCCTGACTTTC. Protein: CASSLFWDRGFSGANVLTF.

This sequence joins TRBV9 and TRBJ2-2; TRBD2 might be the D (5 bases). The germline CDR1 and CDR2 sequences are SGDLS and YYNGEE. There are 15 residues in the CDR3. Trimming shortened V by 4 bases and J by 7 bases, and 17 bases separated the two germline ends. Here the CDR3 reads CASSPLSSAGGELFF. For the CDR3, the DNA is TGTGCCAGCAGCCCGCTAAGTAGCGCGGGCGGGGAGCTGTTTTTT. Filled out from reference TRBV9 and TRBJ2-2, the complete variable domain reads DSGVTQTPKHLITATGQRVTLRCSPRSGDLSVYWYQQSLDQGLQFLIQYYNGEERAKGNILERFSAQQFPDLHSELNLSSLELGDSALYFCASSPLSSAGGELFFGEGSRLTVL.

This sequence joins TRBV29-1 and TRBJ2-7, with D possibly TRBD1 on 5 matching bases. The CDR3 sequence is 16 residues long. Per the germline V gene, CDR1 is SQVTM and CDR2 is ANQGSEA. V was trimmed by 1 base and J by 0 bases, leaving 16 bases between them. CDR3: CSVEVLVQRGSYEQYF. CDR3 nucleotide sequence: TGCAGCGTTGAAGTCTTGGTCCAAAGGGGCTCCTACGAGCAGTACTTC.

V gene TRBV9 combines with J gene TRBJ2-5; maybe TRBD1 (6 bases). The CDR3 contains 14 residues. Germline values: CDR1 SGDLS, CDR2 YYNGEE. Between the trimmed V and J ends, which lost 2 bases and 4 bases, there was a span of 12 bases. CDR3 amino acids: CASSVQGIGETQYF. For the CDR3, the DNA is TGTGCCAGCAGCGTCCAGGGGATAGGAGAGACCCAGTACTTC.

As for this clone: Other DNA sequences in the sample encode the same CDR3. The V gene is TRBV7-2, the J gene TRBJ1-4, with 8 bases identical to TRBD1. V lost 5 bases to trimming and J lost 8 bases; unmatched junction nucleotides: 7. Germline assignment: CDR1 SGHTA and CDR2 FQGNSA. The CDR3 consists of 14 residues. DNA for the CDR3: TGTGCCAGCAGCCTCGACAGGGGCCTAGAAAAACTGTTTTTT. This encodes CASSLDRGLEKLFF.

The chain couples TRBV7-6 to TRBJ2-7, with 9 bases fitting TRBD1. The trim removed 5 bases at V and 2 bases at J, leaving 7 bases unmatched. This CDR3 contains 15 residues. Germline loops: CDR1 SGHVS, CDR2 FNYEAQ. CDR3 sequence (DNA): TGTGCCAGCAGCCAAGACCGGGACAGGGCCTACGAGCAGTACTTC. This gives the protein CASSQDRDRAYEQYF.

The chain uses TRBV2 and TRBJ1-2; D perhaps matches TRBD1 (5 bases). CDR3 size: 15 residues. V was pared by 8 bases and J by 5 bases, with 21 bases between. CDR1 and CDR2 (germline): SNHLY, FYNNEI. This CDR3 is CASLRGTFALYGYTF. The CDR3 DNA follows: TGTGCCAGCCTACGCGGGACTTTTGCCCTTTATGGCTACACCTTC.

The chain has TRBV4-1 and TRBJ1-5; D uncertain. V gave up 1 base and J gave up 4 bases, with 11 bases separating them. Germline loops: CDR1 MGHRA, CDR2 YSYEKL. This CDR3 spans 15 amino acids. The CDR3 region is CASSQGEIANQPQHF. CDR3 nucleotides: TGCGCCAGCAGCCAAGGAGAAATCGCGAATCAGCCCCAGCATTTT.

V is TRBV2 and J is TRBJ2-7; D may be TRBD1 (6 bases). This CDR3 has 13 amino acids. With 5 bases removed from V and 4 bases from J, the gap between germline ends came to 12 bases. CDR1 is SNHLY, CDR2 FYNNEI, per germline. The CDR3 nucleotides read TGTGCCAGCAGTCGGCAGGGGCAGTACGAGCAGTACTTC. This translates into CASSRQGQYEQYF.

V and J are TRBV30 and TRBJ2-2, with a tentative D call TRBD1 (6 bases). Trimming pared 4 bases from V and 9 bases from J, leaving 18 bases between. CDR3 length: 14 amino acids. The germline CDR1 and CDR2 sequences are GTSNPN and SVGIG (reference sequence). In DNA, the CDR3 is TGTGCCTGGACCCGTGCTCAGGGGATCTGGGAGCTGTTTTTT. Amino acid sequence: CAWTRAQGIWELFF.

This clone occurred once. The chain links TRBV7-6 to TRBJ1-1, with 7 nucleotides matching TRBD1. This CDR3 is built from 14 residues. V lost 1 base, J lost 10 bases, and 9 bases stayed unmatched. Germline V gene sequence: CDR1 SGHVS, CDR2 FNYEAQ. The DNA of the CDR3 is TGTGCCAGCAGCTTAGAGTCAGGGGGAAGCGGAGCTTTCTTT. Its translation: CASSLESGGSGAFF.

The V gene is TRBV13, the J gene TRBJ1-1, with a possible D match to TRBD1 (5 bases). Germline values: CDR1 PRHDT, CDR2 FYEKMQ (reference sequence). This CDR3 region has 15 residues. The V end lost 2 bases, the J end lost 2 bases, and 12 bases lay between the germline ends. The CDR3 loop reads CASSLIYGGNTEAFF. CDR3 nucleotides: TGTGCCAGCAGCTTAATTTACGGGGGTAACACTGAAGCTTTCTTT.

The chain uses TRBV11-2 and TRBJ1-2; possible D gene TRBD1, 5 bases. The CDR3 has 14 residues. Germline V CDR1 and CDR2: SGHAT, FQNNGV. V lost 5 bases to trimming and J lost 9 bases, with 19 bases between them. In DNA form, the CDR3 reads TGTGCCAGCAGCAAGGACAACCCCCGGACAAGCTACACCTTC. Protein: CASSKDNPRTSYTF.

The chain joins TRBV5-5 to TRBJ1-3; D ambiguous. Germline CDR1 is SGHKS and CDR2 is YYEKEE (reference sequence). V gave up 3 bases and J gave up 3 bases, with 13 bases separating them. The CDR3 totals 15 residues. CDR3 coding DNA: TGTGCCAGCAGCTCCAGGACTGCAAGTGGAAACACCATATATTTT. Its protein product is CASSSRTASGNTIYF.

This chain links TRBV7-2 with TRBJ1-2; TRBD1 agrees at 7 bases. With V trimmed by 4 bases and J by 4 bases, 9 bases remained unmatched. The CDR3 is 15 amino acids. Germline assignment: CDR1 SGHTA and CDR2 FQGNSA. The CDR3: CASSSRSGTAYGYTF. The CDR3 nucleotides are TGTGCCAGCAGCTCAAGGTCTGGGACAGCCTATGGCTACACCTTC.

This sequence joins TRBV4-3 and TRBJ1-4; 7 nucleotides line up with TRBD1. The CDR3 is 15 amino acids. CDR1 and CDR2 from the germline V gene are LGHNA and YSLEER. The V and J ends lost 4 bases and 8 bases, in that order; junction bases with no gene match: 10. The CDR3 reads CASSRRTGFREKLFF. Written as DNA, the CDR3 is TGCGCCAGCAGCCGCCGGACAGGATTTAGAGAAAAACTGTTTTTT.

The DNA of the CDR3 is TGTGCCAGCACCACGACTAGCGGGTTTTACAATGAGCAGTTCTTC. Translating it yields CASTTTSGFYNEQFF. The chain joins TRBV2 to TRBJ2-1, with 10 bases aligning to TRBD2. Losses at the gene ends were 7 bases for V and 4 bases for J; bases not matched to a gene: 7. The CDR3 loop spans 15 amino acids. CDR1 SNHLY and CDR2 FYNNEI come from the germline V gene.

The chain employs TRBV27 and TRBJ1-5; no definite D call. The CDR3 is 12 amino acids. Germline V gene lookup returns CDR1 MNHEY and CDR2 SMNVEV (reference sequence). V was shortened by 2 bases and J by 6 bases, with 5 bases between the two germline ends. The CDR3 region has the DNA TGTGCCAGCAGTTTAGCCGGTCAGCCCCAGCATTTT. It encodes CASSLAGQPQHF.

This chain joins TRBV27 and TRBJ1-1; possibly TRBD1 for D (5 bases). Germline lookup yields CDR1 MNHEY and CDR2 SMNVEV (reference sequence). V gave up 0 bases and J gave up 5 bases, with 22 bases separating them. The CDR3 spans 18 residues. The CDR3 here is CASSLSGGALISRTEAFF. Written as DNA, the CDR3 is TGTGCCAGCAGTTTATCGGGAGGGGCCCTGATCTCGAGAACTGAAGCTTTCTTT.

V gene TRBV19 combines with J gene TRBJ2-7; D is possibly TRBD2 (6 bases). V lost 6 bases and J 1 base, leaving 13 bases between the germline ends. The CDR3 is 14 amino acids. Germline V gene lookup returns CDR1 LNHDA and CDR2 SQIVND (reference sequence). CDR3 sequence (DNA): TGTGCCAGTAGACCGACTAGGCGTTCCTACGAGCAGTACTTC. Amino acid sequence: CASRPTRRSYEQYF.

This clone came up a few times. CDR3: CASSHPSGNSYEQYF. CDR3 sequence (DNA): TGTGCCAGCAGTCATCCTAGCGGAAATTCCTACGAGCAGTACTTC. This chain uses TRBV6-1 with TRBJ2-7, with 7 bases lining up with TRBD2. Germline V gene sequence: CDR1 MNHNS, CDR2 SASEGT. The trim removed 5 bases at V and 1 base at J, leaving 8 bases unmatched. This CDR3 has 15 amino acids.

The CDR3 loop reads CASSLGGGFNEKLFF. CDR3 DNA sequence: TGTGCCAGCAGTTTGGGAGGAGGATTTAATGAAAAACTGTTTTTT. J is TRBJ1-4 and V is TRBV28, with D unclear. This CDR3 region has 15 residues. V was cut by 3 bases and J by 4 bases, with 12 bases left in between. Germline lookup yields CDR1 MDHEN and CDR2 SYDVKM.